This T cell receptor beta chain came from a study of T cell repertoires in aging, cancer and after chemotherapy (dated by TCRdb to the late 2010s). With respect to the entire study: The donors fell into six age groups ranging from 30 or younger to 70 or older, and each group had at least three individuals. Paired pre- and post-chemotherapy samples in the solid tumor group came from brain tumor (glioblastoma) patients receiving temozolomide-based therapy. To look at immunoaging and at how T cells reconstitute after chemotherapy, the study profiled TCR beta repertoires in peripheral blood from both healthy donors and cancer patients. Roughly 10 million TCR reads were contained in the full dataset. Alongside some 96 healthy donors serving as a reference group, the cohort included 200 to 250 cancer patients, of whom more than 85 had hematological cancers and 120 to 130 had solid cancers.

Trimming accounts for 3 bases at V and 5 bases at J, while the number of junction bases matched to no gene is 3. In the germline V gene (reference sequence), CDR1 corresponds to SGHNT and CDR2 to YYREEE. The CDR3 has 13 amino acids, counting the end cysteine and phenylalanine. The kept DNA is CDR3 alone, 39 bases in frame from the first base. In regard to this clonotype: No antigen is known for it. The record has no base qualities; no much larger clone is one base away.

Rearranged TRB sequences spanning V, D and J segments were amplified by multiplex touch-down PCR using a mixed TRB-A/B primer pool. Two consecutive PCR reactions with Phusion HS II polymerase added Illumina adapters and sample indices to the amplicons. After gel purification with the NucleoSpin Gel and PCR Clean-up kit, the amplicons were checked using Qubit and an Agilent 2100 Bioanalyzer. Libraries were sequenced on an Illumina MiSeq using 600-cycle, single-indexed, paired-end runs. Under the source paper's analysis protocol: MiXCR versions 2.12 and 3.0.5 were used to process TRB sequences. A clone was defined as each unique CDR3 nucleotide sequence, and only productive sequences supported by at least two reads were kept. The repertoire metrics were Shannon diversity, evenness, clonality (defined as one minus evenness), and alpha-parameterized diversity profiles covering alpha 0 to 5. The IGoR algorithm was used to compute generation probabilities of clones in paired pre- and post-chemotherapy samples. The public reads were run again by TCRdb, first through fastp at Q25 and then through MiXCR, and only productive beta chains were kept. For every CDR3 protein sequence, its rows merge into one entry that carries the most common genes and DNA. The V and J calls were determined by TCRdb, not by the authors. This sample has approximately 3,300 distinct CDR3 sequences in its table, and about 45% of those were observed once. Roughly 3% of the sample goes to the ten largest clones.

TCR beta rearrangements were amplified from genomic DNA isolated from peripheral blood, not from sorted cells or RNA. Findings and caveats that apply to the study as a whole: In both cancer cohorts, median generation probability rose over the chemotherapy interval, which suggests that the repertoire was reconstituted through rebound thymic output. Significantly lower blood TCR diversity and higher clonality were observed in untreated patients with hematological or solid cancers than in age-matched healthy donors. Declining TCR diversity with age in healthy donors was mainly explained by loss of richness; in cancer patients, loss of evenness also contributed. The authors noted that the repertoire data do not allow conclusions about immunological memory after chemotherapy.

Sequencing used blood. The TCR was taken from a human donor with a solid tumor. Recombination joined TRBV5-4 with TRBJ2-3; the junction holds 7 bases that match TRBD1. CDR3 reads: CASSSDREDTQYF. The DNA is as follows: TGTGCCAGCAGCTCCGACAGGGAAGATACGCAGTATTTT.